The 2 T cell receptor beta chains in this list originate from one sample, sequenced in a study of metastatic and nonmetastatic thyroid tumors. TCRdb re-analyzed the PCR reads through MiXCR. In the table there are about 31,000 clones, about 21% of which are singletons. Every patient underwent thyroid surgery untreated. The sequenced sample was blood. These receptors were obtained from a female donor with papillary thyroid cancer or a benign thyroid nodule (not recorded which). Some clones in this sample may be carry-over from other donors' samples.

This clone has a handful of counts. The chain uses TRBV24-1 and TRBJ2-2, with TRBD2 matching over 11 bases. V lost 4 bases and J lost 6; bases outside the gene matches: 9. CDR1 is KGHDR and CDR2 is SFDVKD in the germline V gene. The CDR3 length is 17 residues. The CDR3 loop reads CATSERTSGRRSGELFF. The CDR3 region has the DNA TGTGCCACCAGTGAACGAACTAGCGGGAGACGTTCCGGGGAGCTGTTTTTT.

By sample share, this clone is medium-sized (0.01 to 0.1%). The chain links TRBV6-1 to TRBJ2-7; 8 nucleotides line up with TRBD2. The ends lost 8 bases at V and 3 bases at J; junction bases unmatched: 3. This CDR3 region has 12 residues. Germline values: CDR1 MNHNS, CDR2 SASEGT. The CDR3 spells CASRTSRYEQYF. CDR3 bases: TGTGCCAGCCGGACTAGCCGCTACGAGCAGTACTTC.